This T cell receptor (beta chain) is drawn from a study of identical twins. Points from the study as a whole: The study found that models underestimated out-of-frame TCR alpha sharing in monozygotic twins. Beta out-of-frame sequences showed weaker excess sharing between twins.

Unique molecular identifiers were in the cDNA, with template-switch universal primer binding. A single record per CDR3 protein comes from TCRdb applying MiXCR to the 5' RACE reads. Of roughly 1,500,000 distinct CDR3 sequences in the sample, 25% to 35% are singletons; the top ten hold about 0.3%. Notes on this clonotype: The antigen remains unidentified.

There were only healthy Caucasians among the donors. The sequence was collected from a newborn girl in good health. Specimen: cord blood.

The CDR3 coding sequence is TGTGCCATCAGCCGGGACAAAGAGACCCAGTACTTC. It specifies CAISRDKETQYF. This sequence joins TRBV10-3 and TRBJ2-5, with D perhaps TRBD1 (6 bases). The CDR3 loop spans 12 amino acids. V was trimmed by 6 bases and J by 3 bases, leaving 8 bases between them. Germline CDR1 ENHRY, CDR2 SYGVKD.